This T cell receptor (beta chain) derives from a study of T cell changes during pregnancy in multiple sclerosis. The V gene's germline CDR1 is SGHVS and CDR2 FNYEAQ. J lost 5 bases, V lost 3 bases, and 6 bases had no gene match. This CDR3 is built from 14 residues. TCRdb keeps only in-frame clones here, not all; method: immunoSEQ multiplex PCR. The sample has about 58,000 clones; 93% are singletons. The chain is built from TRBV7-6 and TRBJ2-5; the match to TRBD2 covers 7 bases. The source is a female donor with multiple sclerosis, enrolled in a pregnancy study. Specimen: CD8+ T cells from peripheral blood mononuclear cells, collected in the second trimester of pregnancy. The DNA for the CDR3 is TGTGCCAGCAGCTTGGGGGGGACCTTGGAGACCCAGTACTTC. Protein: CASSLGGTLETQYF.